The TCR beta chain described here comes from a study of T cells in tuberculosis. The assay was immunoSEQ multiplex PCR, and TCRdb's table has in-frame clones only and misses some. The sample has approximately 30,000 clones, about 89% seen once. CDR3 length equals 16 residues. Per the germline V gene, CDR1 is MNHEY and CDR2 is SMNVEV (reference sequence). The V gene end was trimmed by 2 bases and the J gene end by 2 bases; junction bases not matched to a gene: 6. The chain links TRBV27 to TRBJ2-7; TRBD2 agrees at 10 bases. This TCR derives from a donor between 10 and 29 years old with latent tuberculosis or without tuberculosis infection. The source material was PBMCs. DNA of the CDR3: TGTGCCAGCAGTTTAAATCTTGGACTAGCGGCCTACGAGCAGTACTTC. Translation gives CASSLNLGLAAYEQYF.